This T cell receptor (beta chain) is drawn from a study of shared T cell receptors in the human thymus. Sequenced by immunoSEQ multiplex PCR; TCRdb stores in-frame clones only, minus some. The sample records about 380,000 clones, over 90% being singletons. The source material was thymocytes. The TCR sequence derives from a human donor.

Written as DNA, the CDR3 is TGTGCCAGTAGTTACCCTTCCCTCAGTGACATGAACACTGAAGCTTTCTTT. Protein sequence: CASSYPSLSDMNTEAFF. The V and J genes are TRBV19 and TRBJ1-1; D remains unclear. Trimming took off 5 bases at V and 0 bases at J, with 19 bases between the two ends. The CDR3 length is 17 residues. In germline, CDR1 is LNHDA, CDR2 SQIVND (reference sequence).